These 3 T cell receptor beta chains originate from one sample sequenced in a study of cytomegalovirus exposure and HLA in healthy donors. Researchers ran the PCR with 60 Vbeta and 13 Jbeta primers. Clones were read by immunoSEQ multiplex PCR, and TCRdb kept only the in-frame ones, dropping some. The table has 85,000 to 90,000 clones, 79% seen once. Material for sequencing was PBMCs. These receptor sequences come from a man aged 30-40 years in good health and CMV-seronegative.

This chain links TRBV11-3 with TRBJ2-5, with TRBD2 matching over 7 bases. V gave up 2 bases and J gave up 0 bases; unmatched junction bases: 6. CDR1 is SGHNT and CDR2 is YENEEA in the germline V gene. This CDR3 region has 16 residues. The CDR3 coding sequence is TGTGCCAGCAGCTTAAGGGCCGGGGGGTACCAAGAGACCCAGTACTTC. This sequence encodes CASSLRAGGYQETQYF. The variable domain in full, with the rest retrieved from reference TRBV11-3 and TRBJ2-5, is EAGVVQSPRYKIIEKKQPVAFWCNPISGHNTLYWYLQNLGQGPELLIRYENEEAVDDSQLPKDRFSAERLKGVDSTLKIQPAELGDSAVYLCASSLRAGGYQETQYFGPGTRLLVL.

The chain links TRBV27 to TRBJ2-3, with TRBD1 as a possible D gene (6 bases). Trimming removed 2 bases at V and 9 bases at J, with 12 bases between. This CDR3 contains 13 residues. Looked up from germline, CDR1 is MNHEY and CDR2 is SMNVEV (reference sequence). DNA of the CDR3: TGTGCCAGCAGTTTAGCCCGGACAGTAACGCAGTATTTT. Translated, it gives CASSLARTVTQYF.

This chain uses TRBV5-1 with TRBJ2-1; 9 bases map to TRBD1. CDR1 is SGHRS and CDR2 is YFSETQ in the germline V gene. V lost 1 base and J lost 5; bases outside the gene matches: 7. The CDR3 has 16 amino acids. CDR3 nucleotide sequence: TGCGCCAGCAGCTTGAGGACAGGGGCGTGGAACAATGAGCAGTTCTTC. This translates into CASSLRTGAWNNEQFF.